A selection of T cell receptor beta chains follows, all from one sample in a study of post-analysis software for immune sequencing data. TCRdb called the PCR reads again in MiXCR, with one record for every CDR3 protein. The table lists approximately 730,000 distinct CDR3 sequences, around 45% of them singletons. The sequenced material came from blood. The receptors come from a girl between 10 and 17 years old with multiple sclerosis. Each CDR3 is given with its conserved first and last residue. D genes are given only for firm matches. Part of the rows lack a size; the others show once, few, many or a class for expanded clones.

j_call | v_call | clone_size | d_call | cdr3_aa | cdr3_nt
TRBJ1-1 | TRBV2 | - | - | CASNALGMNTEAFF | TGTGCCAGCAATGCCTTGGGGATGAACACTGAAGCTTTCTTT
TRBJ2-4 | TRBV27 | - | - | CASSTRVSERYF | TGTGCCAGCAGTACTAGGGTCTCTGAGCGGTACTTC
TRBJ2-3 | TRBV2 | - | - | CASSERTGTATDTQYF | TGTGCCAGCAGTGAGCGTACAGGCACCGCCACAGATACGCAGTATTTT
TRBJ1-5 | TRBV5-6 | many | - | CASSFAGNQPQHF | TGTGCCAGCAGTTTTGCGGGAAACCAGCCCCAGCATTTT
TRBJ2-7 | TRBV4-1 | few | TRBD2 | CASSPGSGTSVSYEQYF | TGCGCCAGCAGCCCAGGTTCCGGGACTAGCGTCTCCTACGAGCAGTACTTC
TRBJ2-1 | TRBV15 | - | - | CATSRDGEGYNEQFF | TGTGCCACCAGCAGAGATGGCGAGGGCTACAATGAGCAGTTCTTC
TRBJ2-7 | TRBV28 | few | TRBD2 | CATWTSGIYEQYF | TGTGCCACCTGGACTAGCGGGATATACGAGCAGTACTTC
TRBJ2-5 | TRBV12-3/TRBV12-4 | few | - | CASSAGSFPMKGETQYF | TGTGCCAGCAGTGCCGGGAGCTTTCCCATGAAGGGCGAGACCCAGTACTTC
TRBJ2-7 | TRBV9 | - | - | CASSKGLTPYEQYF | TGTGCCAGCAGCAAGGGACTGACTCCCTACGAGCAGTACTTC
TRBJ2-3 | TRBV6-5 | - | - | CASSYIRKADTQYF | TGTGCCAGCAGTTACATCCGAAAAGCAGATACGCAGTATTTT
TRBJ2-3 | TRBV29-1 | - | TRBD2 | CSVDGTSGDTDTQYF | TGCAGCGTTGACGGGACTAGCGGGGACACAGATACGCAGTATTTT
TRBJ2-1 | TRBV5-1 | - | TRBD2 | CASSWTSGGPGGLEQFF | TGCGCCAGCAGCTGGACTAGCGGAGGCCCCGGGGGACTTGAGCAGTTCTTC
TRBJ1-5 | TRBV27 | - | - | CASSLTGTPGRQPQHF | TGTGCCAGCAGTTTAACGGGGACCCCAGGGCGTCAGCCCCAGCATTTT
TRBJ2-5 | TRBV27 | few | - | CASSSEPYQETQYF | TGTGCCAGCAGTTCTGAACCGTACCAAGAGACCCAGTACTTC
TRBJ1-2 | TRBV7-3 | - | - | CASIQNRDLVVYGYTF | TGTGCCAGCATCCAGAACAGGGACCTCGTTGTCTATGGCTACACCTTC
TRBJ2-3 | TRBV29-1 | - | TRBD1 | CSVAAPLRQGTTDTQYF | TGCAGCGTTGCAGCCCCCCTCCGACAGGGCACCACAGATACGCAGTATTTT
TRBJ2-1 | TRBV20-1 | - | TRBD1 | CSANPHSPGQGRVSNEQFF | TGCAGTGCTAACCCTCATTCTCCGGGACAGGGAAGGGTGAGCAATGAGCAGTTCTTC